This TCR beta chain appears in the sequencing data of a study of shared clonotypes between healthy human individuals. Overall study findings and caveats: Approximately 5.1% was the fraction of naive CD4 clonotypes found shared across a few donors.

V trimming: 4 bases; J trimming: 4 bases; junction bases outside the gene matches: 9. The V gene's germline CDR1 is MNHEY and CDR2 SMNVEV (reference sequence). The CDR3 extends over 16 amino acids. As to this clone: Its antigen is not identified.

Per the original data handling: ImmunoSEQ junction-only sequences lacked quality scores, so their filtering differed. Data came from immunoSEQ multiplex PCR; TCRdb stores just in-frame clones and leaves some out. V and J calls and clone size are those listed in that table; D and trimming were worked out from the DNA. Among 1.5 million to 2.5 million clones listed, approximately 94% were seen once. Positively selected for CCR7, the CD45RO-negative cells used as naive CD8 cells excluded terminally differentiated effector memory CD45RA+ cells. The clonotype comes from a man in his late teens or twenties in good health. This rearrangement joins TRBV27 to TRBJ2-1, with 8 bases identical to TRBD2. The specimen sequenced was naive CD8+ T cells sorted from blood. The CDR3 sequence: CASSSRVTSGYNEQFF. CDR3 DNA: TGTGCCAGCAGTTCACGTGTAACTAGCGGATACAATGAGCAGTTCTTC.